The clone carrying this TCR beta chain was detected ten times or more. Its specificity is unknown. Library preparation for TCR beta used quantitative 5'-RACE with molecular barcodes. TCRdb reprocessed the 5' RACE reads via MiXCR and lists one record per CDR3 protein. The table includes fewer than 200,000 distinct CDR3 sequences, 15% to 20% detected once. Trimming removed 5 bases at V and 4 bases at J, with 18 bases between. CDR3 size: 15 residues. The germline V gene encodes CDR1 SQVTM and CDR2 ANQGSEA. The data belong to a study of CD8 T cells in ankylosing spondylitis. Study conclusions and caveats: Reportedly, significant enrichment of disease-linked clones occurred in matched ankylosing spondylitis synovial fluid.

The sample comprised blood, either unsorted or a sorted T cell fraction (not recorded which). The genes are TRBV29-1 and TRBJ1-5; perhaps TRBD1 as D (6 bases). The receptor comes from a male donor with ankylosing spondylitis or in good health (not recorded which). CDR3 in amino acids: CSVLFAGEGNQPQHF. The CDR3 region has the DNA TGCAGCGTTTTGTTTGCAGGGGAGGGGAATCAGCCCCAGCATTTT. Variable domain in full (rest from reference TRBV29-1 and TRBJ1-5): SAVISQKPSRDICQRGTSLTIQCQVDSQVTMMFWYRQQPGQSLTLIATANQGSEATYESGFVIDKFPISRPNLTFSTLTVSNMSPEDSSIYLCSVLFAGEGNQPQHFGDGTRLSIL.